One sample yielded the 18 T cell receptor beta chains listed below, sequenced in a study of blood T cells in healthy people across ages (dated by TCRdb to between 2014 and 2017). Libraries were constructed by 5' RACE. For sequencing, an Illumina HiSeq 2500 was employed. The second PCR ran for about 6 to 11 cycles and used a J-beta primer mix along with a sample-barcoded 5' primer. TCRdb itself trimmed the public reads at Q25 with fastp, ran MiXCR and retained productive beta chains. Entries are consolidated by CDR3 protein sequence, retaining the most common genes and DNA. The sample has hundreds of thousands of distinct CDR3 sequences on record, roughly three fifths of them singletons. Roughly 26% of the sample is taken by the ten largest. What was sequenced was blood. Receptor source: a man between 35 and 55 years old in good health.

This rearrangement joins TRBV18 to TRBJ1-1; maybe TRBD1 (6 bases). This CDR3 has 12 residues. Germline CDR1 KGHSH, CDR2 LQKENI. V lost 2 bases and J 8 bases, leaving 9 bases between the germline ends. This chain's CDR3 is CASSPRDIEAFF. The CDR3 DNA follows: TGTGCCAGCTCACCAAGGGACATAGAAGCTTTCTTT.

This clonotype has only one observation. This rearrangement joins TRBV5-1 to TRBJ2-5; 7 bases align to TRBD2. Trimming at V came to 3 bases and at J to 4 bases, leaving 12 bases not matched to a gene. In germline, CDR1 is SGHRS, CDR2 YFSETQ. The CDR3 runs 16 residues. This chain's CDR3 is CASSWKDGGKAETQYF. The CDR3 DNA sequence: TGCGCCAGCAGCTGGAAGGACGGGGGGAAAGCAGAGACCCAGTACTTC.

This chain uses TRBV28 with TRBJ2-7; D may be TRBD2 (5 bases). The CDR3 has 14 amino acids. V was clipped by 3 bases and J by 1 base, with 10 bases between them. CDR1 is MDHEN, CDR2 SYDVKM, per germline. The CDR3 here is CASSFPSGSYEQYF. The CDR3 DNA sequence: TGTGCCAGCAGTTTCCCCTCGGGGTCCTACGAGCAGTACTTC.

CDR3: CASSPVAAYGYTF. The CDR3, as DNA: TGTGCCAGCAGTCCGGTTGCGGCCTATGGCTACACCTTC. The rearrangement joins TRBV12-3 or TRBV12-4 to TRBJ1-2, with D hard to call. The V end lost 5 bases, the J end lost 4 bases, and 11 bases lay between the germline ends. The CDR3 covers 13 residues.

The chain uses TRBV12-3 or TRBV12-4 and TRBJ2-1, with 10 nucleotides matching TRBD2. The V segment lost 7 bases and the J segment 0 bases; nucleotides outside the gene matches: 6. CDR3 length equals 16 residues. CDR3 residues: CASNLQRGGSYNEQFF. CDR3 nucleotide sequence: TGTGCCAGCAACCTTCAGCGGGGGGGCTCCTACAATGAGCAGTTCTTC.

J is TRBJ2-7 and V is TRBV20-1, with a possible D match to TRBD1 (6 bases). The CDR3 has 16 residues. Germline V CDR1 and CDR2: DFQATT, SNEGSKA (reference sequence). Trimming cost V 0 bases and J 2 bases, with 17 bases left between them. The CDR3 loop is CSAREIAAGATYEQYF. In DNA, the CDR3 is TGCAGTGCTAGAGAGATCGCGGCAGGGGCAACCTACGAGCAGTACTTC.

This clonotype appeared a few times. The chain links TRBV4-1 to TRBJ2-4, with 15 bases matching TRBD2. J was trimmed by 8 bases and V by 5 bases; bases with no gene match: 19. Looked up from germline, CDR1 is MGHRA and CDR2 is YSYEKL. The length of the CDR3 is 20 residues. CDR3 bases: TGCGCCAGCAGCTCACGCGGGACTAGCGGGGGGTTCGAGGTTGAAGACATTCAGTACTTC. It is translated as CASSSRGTSGGFEVEDIQYF.

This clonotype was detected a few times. The CDR3 DNA reads TGTGCCAGCAGCGAGGACAGGCACCCAGATACGCAGTATTTT. Its translation is CASSEDRHPDTQYF. The genes are TRBV9 and TRBJ2-3, with 7 bases lining up with TRBD1. The V gene's germline CDR1 is SGDLS and CDR2 YYNGEE. The CDR3 length is 14 residues. After removal of 3 bases from V and 4 bases from J, the junction contained 5 bases not matched to a gene.

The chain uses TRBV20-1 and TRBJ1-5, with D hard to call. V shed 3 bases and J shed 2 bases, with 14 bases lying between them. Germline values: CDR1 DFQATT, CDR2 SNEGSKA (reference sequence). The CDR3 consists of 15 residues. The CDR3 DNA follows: TGCAGTGCTAGTGTCGACGTGGCAGGCAATCAGCCCCAGCATTTT. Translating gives CSASVDVAGNQPQHF.

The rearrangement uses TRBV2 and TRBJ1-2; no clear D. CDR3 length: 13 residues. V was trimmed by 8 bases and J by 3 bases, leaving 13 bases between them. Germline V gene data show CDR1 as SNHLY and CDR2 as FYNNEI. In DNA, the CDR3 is TGTGCCAGCTTAGCCTTGCGAGACTATGGCTACACCTTC. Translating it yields CASLALRDYGYTF. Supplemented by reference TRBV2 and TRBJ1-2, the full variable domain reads EPEVTQTPSHQVTQMGQEVILRCVPISNHLYFYWYRQILGQKVEFLVSFYNNEISEKSEIFDDQFSVERPDGSNFTLKIRSTKLEDSAMYFCASLALRDYGYTFGSGTRLTVV.

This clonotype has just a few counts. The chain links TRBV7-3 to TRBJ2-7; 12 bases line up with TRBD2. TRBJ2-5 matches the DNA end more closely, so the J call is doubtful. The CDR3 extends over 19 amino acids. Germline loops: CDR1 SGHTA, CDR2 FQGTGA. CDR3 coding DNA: TGTGCCAGCAGCCCTTTCGGGCAGACTAGCGGGAGAGAATGGGGGACCCAGTACTTC. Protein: CASSPFGQTSGREWGTQYF.

For the CDR3, the DNA is TGTGCCAGCAGTTCGCCGGTTGGGGGGAATCAGCCCCAGCATTTT. Protein: CASSSPVGGNQPQHF. The V and J genes are TRBV28 and TRBJ1-5; weak D call: TRBD1 (5 bases). This CDR3 has 15 amino acids. CDR1 is MDHEN, CDR2 SYDVKM, per germline. The germline V and J ends were trimmed by 4 bases and 4 bases, with 14 bases remaining between them.

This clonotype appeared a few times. CDR3 in DNA: TGTGCCAGCAGTTTACTGCCCCGTGGCTCTGGGGCCAACGTCCTGACTTTC. Protein sequence: CASSLLPRGSGANVLTF. The chain employs TRBV28 and TRBJ2-6; D is undetermined. The ends were cut back, 2 bases at V and 0 bases at J, with 11 bases in the middle. Germline lookup yields CDR1 MDHEN and CDR2 SYDVKM. CDR3 length equals 17 residues.

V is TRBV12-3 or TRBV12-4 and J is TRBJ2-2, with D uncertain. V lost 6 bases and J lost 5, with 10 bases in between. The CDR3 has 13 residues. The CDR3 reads CASSLLETGELFF. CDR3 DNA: TGTGCCAGCAGCCTTCTAGAGACCGGGGAGCTGTTTTTT.

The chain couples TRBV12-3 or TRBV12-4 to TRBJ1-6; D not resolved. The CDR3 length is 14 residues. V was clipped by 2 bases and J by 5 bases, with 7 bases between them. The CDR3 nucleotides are TGTGCCAGCAGTTTAAAGGGCAATAATTCACCCCTCCACTTT. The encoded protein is CASSLKGNNSPLHF.

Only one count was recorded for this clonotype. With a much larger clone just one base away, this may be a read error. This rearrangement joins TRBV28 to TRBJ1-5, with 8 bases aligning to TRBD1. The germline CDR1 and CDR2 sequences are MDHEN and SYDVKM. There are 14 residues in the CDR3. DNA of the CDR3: TGTGCCAGCAGTCCCCAGGGGGCTGGCCAGCCCAAGCATTTT. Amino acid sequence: CASSPQGAGQPKHF.

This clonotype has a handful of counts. The DNA of the CDR3 is TGTGCCAGCAGCCAAGATCCCCTAGCGGGAAAAAACATTCAGTACTTC. Its translation: CASSQDPLAGKNIQYF. The gene calls are TRBV4-2 and TRBJ2-5, with TRBD2 identical over 9 bases. With the DNA end fitting TRBJ2-4 better, the J assignment may be wrong. Germline V gene data show CDR1 as LGHNA and CDR2 as YNFKEQ. The CDR3 loop spans 16 amino acids.

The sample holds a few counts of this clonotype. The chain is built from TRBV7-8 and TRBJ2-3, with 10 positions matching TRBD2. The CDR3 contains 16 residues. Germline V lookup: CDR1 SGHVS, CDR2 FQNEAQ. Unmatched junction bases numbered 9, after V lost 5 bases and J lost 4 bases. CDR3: CASSAPSGRRADTQYF. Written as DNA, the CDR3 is TGTGCCAGCAGCGCACCTAGCGGGAGAAGGGCAGATACGCAGTATTTT.